This T cell receptor beta chain came from a study of T cells in Graves' hyperthyroidism and ophthalmopathy. Study outcomes and limitations: Among thyroid clonotypes expanded above 0.001, most also appeared in blood.

For this clonotype: Its antigen remains unknown.

A patient was excluded if there was uncontrolled infection, other autoimmune disease, pregnancy or lactation. Out of over 9 ml of fresh peripheral blood came the PBMCs. RNA transcripts were the template for amplifying TCR beta CDR3 regions. The HTBI primer set was used in a first-round RT-PCR of the TCR CDR3. TCRdb itself ran the multiplex PCR reads through MiXCR, one entry per CDR3 protein. This table holds 350,000 or so distinct CDR3 sequences, roughly 15% found once. The material sequenced was blood. The TCR comes from a woman in her 30s with Graves' hyperthyroidism that later progressed to Graves' ophthalmopathy.

CDR3 sequence: CASSQGGLAGGNEQFF. CDR3 in DNA: TGCGCCAGCAGCCAAGGTGGACTAGCGGGAGGCAATGAGCAGTTCTTC. This rearrangement joins TRBV4-1 to TRBJ2-1; TRBD2 agrees at 14 bases. Losses at the gene ends were 1 base for V and 6 bases for J; bases not matched to a gene: 2. There are 16 residues in the CDR3. CDR1 MGHRA and CDR2 YSYEKL come from the germline V gene.